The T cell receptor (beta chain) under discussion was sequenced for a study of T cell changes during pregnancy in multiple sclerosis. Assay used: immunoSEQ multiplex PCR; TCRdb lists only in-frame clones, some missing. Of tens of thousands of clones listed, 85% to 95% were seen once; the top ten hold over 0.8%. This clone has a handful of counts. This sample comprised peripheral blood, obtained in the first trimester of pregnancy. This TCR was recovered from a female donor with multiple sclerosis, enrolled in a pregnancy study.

CDR3: CASSPRSPSGYNEQFF. CDR3 DNA sequence: TGTGCCAGCTCACCAAGATCCCCTAGCGGATACAATGAGCAGTTCTTC. This chain joins TRBV18 and TRBJ2-1, with 7 nucleotides matching TRBD2. The length of the CDR3 is 16 residues. After removal of 2 bases from V and 4 bases from J, the junction contained 8 bases not matched to a gene. The V gene's germline CDR1 is KGHSH and CDR2 LQKENI.